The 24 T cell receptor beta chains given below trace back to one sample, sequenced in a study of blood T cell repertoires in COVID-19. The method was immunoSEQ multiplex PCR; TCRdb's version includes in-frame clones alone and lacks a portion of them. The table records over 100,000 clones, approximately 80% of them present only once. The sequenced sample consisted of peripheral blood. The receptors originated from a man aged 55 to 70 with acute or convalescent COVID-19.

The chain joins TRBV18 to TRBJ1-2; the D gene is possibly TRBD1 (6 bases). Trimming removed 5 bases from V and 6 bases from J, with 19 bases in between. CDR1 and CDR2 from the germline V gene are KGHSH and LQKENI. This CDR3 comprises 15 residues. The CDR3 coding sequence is TGTGCCAGCTCAATCCGTACAGGGAATCAGGATGGCTACACCTTC. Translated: CASSIRTGNQDGYTF.

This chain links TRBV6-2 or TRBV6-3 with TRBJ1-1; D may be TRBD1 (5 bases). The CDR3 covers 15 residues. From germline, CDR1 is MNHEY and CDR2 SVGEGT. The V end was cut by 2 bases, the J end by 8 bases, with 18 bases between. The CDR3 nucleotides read TGTGCCAGCAGTTACAGAATAGCAGGGATAGTAGAAGCTTTCTTT. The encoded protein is CASSYRIAGIVEAFF.

The CDR3 region is CASSARQGNHEQYF. The CDR3, as DNA: TGTGCCAGCAGCGCCCGACAGGGAAATCACGAGCAGTACTTC. The V gene is TRBV11-3, the J gene TRBJ2-7; 7 nucleotides align to TRBD1. The germline CDR1 and CDR2 sequences are SGHNT and YENEEA. CDR3 length: 14 amino acids. Trimming at V came to 5 bases and at J to 5 bases, leaving 9 bases not matched to a gene.

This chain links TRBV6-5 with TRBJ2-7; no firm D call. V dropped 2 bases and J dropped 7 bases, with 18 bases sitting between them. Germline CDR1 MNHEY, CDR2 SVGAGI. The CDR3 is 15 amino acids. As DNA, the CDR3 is TGTGCCAGCAGTTACCAACGATTCCGCGGCTCGGAGCAGTACTTC. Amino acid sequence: CASSYQRFRGSEQYF.

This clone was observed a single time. CDR3 in amino acids: CASSELGTGPFNQPQHF. CDR3 bases: TGCGCCAGCAGTGAACTCGGGACAGGGCCCTTCAATCAGCCCCAGCATTTT. V is TRBV10-1 and J is TRBJ1-5; 9 bases match TRBD1. Germline V gives CDR1 WNHNN, CDR2 SYGVQD (reference sequence). Trimming removed 3 bases from V and 3 bases from J; junction bases left unmatched: 9. This CDR3 is 17 amino acids long.

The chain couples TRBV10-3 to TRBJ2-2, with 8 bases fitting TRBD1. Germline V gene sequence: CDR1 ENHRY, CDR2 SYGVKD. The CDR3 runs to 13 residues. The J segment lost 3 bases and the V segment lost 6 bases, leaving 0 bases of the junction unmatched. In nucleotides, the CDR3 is TGTGCCATCAGGACAGGGGACACCGGGGAGCTGTTTTTT. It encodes CAIRTGDTGELFF.

The CDR3 loop is CASSFDRSQPQHF. In DNA, the CDR3 is TGTGCCAGCAGTTTTGACAGATCCCAGCCCCAGCATTTT. The rearrangement links TRBV5-8 to TRBJ1-5, with a possible D match to TRBD1 (5 bases). Germline V gene sequence: CDR1 SGHTS, CDR2 YDEGEE. V lost 5 bases to trimming and J lost 7 bases, with 13 bases between them. This CDR3 spans 13 amino acids.

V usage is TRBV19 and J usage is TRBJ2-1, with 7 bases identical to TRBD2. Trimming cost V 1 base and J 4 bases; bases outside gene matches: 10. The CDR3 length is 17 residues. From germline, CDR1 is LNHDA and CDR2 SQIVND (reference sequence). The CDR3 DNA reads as TGTGCCAGTAGTATAGGTGGGAGGGCCAATAAGTACAATGAGCAGTTCTTC. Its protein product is CASSIGGRANKYNEQFF. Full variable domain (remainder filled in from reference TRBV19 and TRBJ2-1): DGGITQSPKYLFRKEGQNVTLSCEQNLNHDAMYWYRQDPGQGLRLIYYSQIVNDFQKGDIAEGYSVSREKKESFPLTVTSAQKNPTAFYLCASSIGGRANKYNEQFFGPGTRLTVL.

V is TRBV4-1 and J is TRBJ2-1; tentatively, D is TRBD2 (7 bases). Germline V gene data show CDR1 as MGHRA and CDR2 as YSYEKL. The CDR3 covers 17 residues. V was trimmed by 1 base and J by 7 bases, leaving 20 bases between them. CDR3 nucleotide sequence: TGCGCCAGCAGCCAAGGCTTGTTGACTAGGGGGGGAAATGAGCAGTTCTTC. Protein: CASSQGLLTRGGNEQFF.

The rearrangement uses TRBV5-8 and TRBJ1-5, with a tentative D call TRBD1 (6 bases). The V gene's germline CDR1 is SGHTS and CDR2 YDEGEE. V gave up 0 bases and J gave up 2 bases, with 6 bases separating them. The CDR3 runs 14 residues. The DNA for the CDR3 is TGTGCCAGCAGCTTGGAGGGGGGCAATCAGCCCCAGCATTTT. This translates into CASSLEGGNQPQHF.

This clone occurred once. This chain's CDR3 is CASSFGPGRESYEQYF. The CDR3 nucleotides are TGTGCCAGCAGTTTTGGGCCTGGACGGGAATCCTACGAGCAGTACTTC. The rearrangement joins TRBV27 to TRBJ2-7; maybe TRBD2 (5 bases). The CDR3 is 16 residues long. The V and J ends lost 3 bases and 1 base respectively, with 16 bases between them. Germline V gene data show CDR1 as MNHEY and CDR2 as SMNVEV (reference sequence).

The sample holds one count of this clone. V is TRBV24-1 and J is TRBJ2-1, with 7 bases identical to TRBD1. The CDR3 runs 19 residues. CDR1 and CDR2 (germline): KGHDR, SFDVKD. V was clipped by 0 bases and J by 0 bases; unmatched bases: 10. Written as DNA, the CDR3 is TGTGCCACCAGTGATTTGCGGATTAGGGGGCCTGTCTCCTACAATGAGCAGTTCTTC. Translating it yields CATSDLRIRGPVSYNEQFF.

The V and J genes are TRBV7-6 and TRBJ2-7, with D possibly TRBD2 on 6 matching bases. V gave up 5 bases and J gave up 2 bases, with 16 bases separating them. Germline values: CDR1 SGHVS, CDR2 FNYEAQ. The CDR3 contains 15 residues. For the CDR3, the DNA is TGTGCCAGCAGCCCCCGGCGGGACGGCGCCTACGAGCAGTACTTC. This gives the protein CASSPRRDGAYEQYF.

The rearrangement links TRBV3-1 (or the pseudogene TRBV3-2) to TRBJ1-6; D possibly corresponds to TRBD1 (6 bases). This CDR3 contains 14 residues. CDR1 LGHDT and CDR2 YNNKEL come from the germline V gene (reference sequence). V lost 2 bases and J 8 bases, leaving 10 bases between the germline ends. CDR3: CASSQQYRDSPLHF. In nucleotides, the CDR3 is TGTGCCAGCAGCCAACAATACAGGGATTCACCCCTCCACTTT.

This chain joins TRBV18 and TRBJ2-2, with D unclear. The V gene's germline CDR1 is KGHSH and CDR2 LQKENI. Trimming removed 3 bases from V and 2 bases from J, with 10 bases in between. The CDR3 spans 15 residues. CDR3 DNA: TGTGCCAGCTCACCGAGGAACCCAAACACCGGGGAGCTGTTTTTT. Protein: CASSPRNPNTGELFF.

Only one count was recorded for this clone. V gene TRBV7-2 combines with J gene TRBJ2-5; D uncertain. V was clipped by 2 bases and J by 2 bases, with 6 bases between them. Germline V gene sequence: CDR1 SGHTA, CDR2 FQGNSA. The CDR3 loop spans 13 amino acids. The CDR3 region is CASSLNRQETQYF. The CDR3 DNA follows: TGTGCCAGCAGCTTAAACAGACAAGAGACCCAGTACTTC.

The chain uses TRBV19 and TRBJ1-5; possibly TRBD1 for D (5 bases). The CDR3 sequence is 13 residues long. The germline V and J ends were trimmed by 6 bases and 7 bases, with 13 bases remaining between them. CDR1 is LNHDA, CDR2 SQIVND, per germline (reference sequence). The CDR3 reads CASSAGGGQPQHF. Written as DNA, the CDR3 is TGTGCCAGTAGCGCCGGGGGGGGACAGCCCCAGCATTTT.

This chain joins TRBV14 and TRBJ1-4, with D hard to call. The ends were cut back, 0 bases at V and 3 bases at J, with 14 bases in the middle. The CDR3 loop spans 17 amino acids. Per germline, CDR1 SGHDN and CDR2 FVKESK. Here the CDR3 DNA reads TGTGCCAGCAGCCAAGAGGGGAGACTGTATTCTAATGAAAAACTGTTTTTT. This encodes CASSQEGRLYSNEKLFF.

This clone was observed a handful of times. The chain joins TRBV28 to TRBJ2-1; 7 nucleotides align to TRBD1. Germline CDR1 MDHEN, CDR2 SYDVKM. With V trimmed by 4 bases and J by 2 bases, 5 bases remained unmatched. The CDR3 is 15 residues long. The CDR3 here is CASSSRDSPYNEQFF. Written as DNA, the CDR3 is TGTGCCAGCAGTTCCCGGGACAGTCCCTACAATGAGCAGTTCTTC.

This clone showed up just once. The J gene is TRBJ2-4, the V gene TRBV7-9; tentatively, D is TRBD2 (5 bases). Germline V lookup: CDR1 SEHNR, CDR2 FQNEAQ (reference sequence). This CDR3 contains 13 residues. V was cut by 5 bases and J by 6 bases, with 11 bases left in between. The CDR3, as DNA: TGTGCCAGCAGCGCCGCGGGCGGAAACATTCAGTACTTC. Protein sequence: CASSAAGGNIQYF.

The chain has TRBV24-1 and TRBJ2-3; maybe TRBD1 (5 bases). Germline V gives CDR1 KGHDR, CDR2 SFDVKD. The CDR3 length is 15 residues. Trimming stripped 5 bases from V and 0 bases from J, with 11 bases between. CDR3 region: CATSVSKGSTDTQYF. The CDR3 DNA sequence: TGTGCCACCAGTGTGTCGAAGGGGAGCACAGATACGCAGTATTTT.

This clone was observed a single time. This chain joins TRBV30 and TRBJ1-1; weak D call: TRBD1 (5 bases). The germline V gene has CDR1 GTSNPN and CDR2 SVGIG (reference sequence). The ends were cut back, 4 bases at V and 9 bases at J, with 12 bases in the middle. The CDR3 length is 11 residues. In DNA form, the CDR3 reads TGTGCCTGGACTCAGGGAGGACAAGCTTTCTTT. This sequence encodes CAWTQGGQAFF.

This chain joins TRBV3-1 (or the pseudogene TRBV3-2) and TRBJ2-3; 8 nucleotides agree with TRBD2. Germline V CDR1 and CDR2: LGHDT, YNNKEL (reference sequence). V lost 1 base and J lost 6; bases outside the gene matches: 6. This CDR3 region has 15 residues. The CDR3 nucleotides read TGTGCCAGCAGCCAAGTCAGCGGGAGTTCGGATACGCAGTATTTT. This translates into CASSQVSGSSDTQYF.

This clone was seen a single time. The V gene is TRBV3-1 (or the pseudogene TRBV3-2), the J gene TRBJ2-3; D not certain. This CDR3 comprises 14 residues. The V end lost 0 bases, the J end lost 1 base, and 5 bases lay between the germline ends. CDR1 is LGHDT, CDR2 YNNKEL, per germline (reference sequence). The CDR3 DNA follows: TGTGCCAGCAGCCAAGAGGGCGGCACAGATACGCAGTATTTT. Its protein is CASSQEGGTDTQYF.